This is a list of T cell receptor beta chains from one sample in a study of radiation and T cells in renal cell carcinoma. TCRdb's copy holds only in-frame clones and misses some; the assay was immunoSEQ multiplex PCR. This sample has approximately 63,000 clones, with roughly three quarters found just once. Sequencing used blood, obtained from a patient whose treatment included radiotherapy and nephrectomy. All receptors come from a man in his 60s with renal cell carcinoma. CDR3s include the opening cysteine and the closing phenylalanine or tryptophan. A D gene is named only where the DNA matches it firmly. Expanded clones get a size class; other rows say once, few or many, or leave the size out.

CDR3aa: CASSFSGTVGETQYF
CDR3nt: TGTGCCAGCAGCTTCTCTGGGACAGTAGGAGAGACCCAGTACTTC
j_gene: TRBJ2-5
abundance: NA
d_gene: TRBD1
v_gene: TRBV7-9
len: 15

CDR3aa: CASSELFTIYF
CDR3nt: TGCGCCAGCAGTGAACTCTTCACCATATATTTT
j_gene: TRBJ1-3
abundance: NA
d_gene: NA
v_gene: TRBV10-2
len: 11

CDR3aa: CSVDRWNYGYTF
CDR3nt: TGCAGCGTGGACAGGTGGAACTATGGCTACACCTTC
j_gene: TRBJ1-2
abundance: NA
d_gene: TRBD1
v_gene: TRBV29-1
len: 12

CDR3aa: CAIRPSGDNTGELFF
CDR3nt: TGTGCCATCCGCCCCAGCGGGGATAACACCGGGGAGCTGTTTTTT
j_gene: TRBJ2-2
abundance: NA
d_gene: TRBD2
v_gene: TRBV15
len: 15

CDR3aa: CASSLETGGGYTF
CDR3nt: TGTGCCAGCAGCTTAGAAACAGGGGGTGGCTACACCTTC
j_gene: TRBJ1-2
abundance: few
d_gene: TRBD1
v_gene: TRBV7-6
len: 13

CDR3aa: CASSSWGTGGGTEAFF
CDR3nt: TGTGCCAGCAGTTCCTGGGGGACGGGGGGAGGAACTGAAGCTTTCTTT
j_gene: TRBJ1-1
abundance: NA
d_gene: NA
v_gene: TRBV27
len: 16

CDR3aa: CASSPDRARSQHF
CDR3nt: TGTGCCAGCAGCCCCGATCGGGCACGATCCCAGCATTTT
j_gene: TRBJ1-5
abundance: NA
d_gene: NA
v_gene: TRBV6-5
len: 13

CDR3aa: CASSLVSSTDTQYF
CDR3nt: TGTGCCAGCAGCTTGGTTTCGAGCACAGATACGCAGTATTTT
j_gene: TRBJ2-3
abundance: NA
d_gene: NA
v_gene: TRBV7-9
len: 14

CDR3aa: CASGRENEQFF
CDR3nt: TGTGCCTCCGGTCGCGAGAATGAGCAGTTCTTC
j_gene: TRBJ2-1
abundance: few
d_gene: NA
v_gene: TRBV9
len: 11

CDR3aa: CASSPLQPQNTEAFF
CDR3nt: TGTGCCAGCTCACCTTTACAGCCTCAGAACACTGAAGCTTTCTTT
j_gene: TRBJ1-1
abundance: NA
d_gene: NA
v_gene: TRBV18
len: 15

CDR3aa: CASSEDRYFSYEQYF
CDR3nt: TGTGCCAGCAGTGAAGACAGGTACTTCTCTTACGAGCAGTACTTC
j_gene: TRBJ2-7
abundance: NA
d_gene: NA
v_gene: TRBV25-1
len: 15

CDR3aa: CAISGTGETQYF
CDR3nt: TGTGCCATCAGCGGGACAGGGGAGACCCAGTACTTC
j_gene: TRBJ2-5
abundance: NA
d_gene: TRBD1
v_gene: TRBV10-3
len: 12

CDR3aa: CASSLASSGEVDTQYF
CDR3nt: TGTGCCAGCAGCTTAGCCTCTAGCGGGGAGGTAGATACGCAGTATTTT
j_gene: TRBJ2-3
abundance: NA
d_gene: TRBD2
v_gene: TRBV7-2
len: 16

CDR3aa: CASSIRPLAGLQETQYF
CDR3nt: TGTGCCAGTAGTATTCGTCCCCTAGCGGGGCTCCAAGAGACCCAGTACTTC
j_gene: TRBJ2-5
abundance: NA
d_gene: TRBD2
v_gene: TRBV19
len: 17

CDR3aa: CASSLPGGNTGELFF
CDR3nt: TGTGCCAGCAGCCTCCCGGGAGGGAACACCGGGGAGCTGTTTTTT
j_gene: TRBJ2-2
abundance: NA
d_gene: TRBD2
v_gene: TRBV7-3
len: 15

CDR3aa: CASSQVEQGNEKLFF
CDR3nt: TGCGCCAGCAGCCAGGTTGAACAGGGTAATGAAAAACTGTTTTTT
j_gene: TRBJ1-4
abundance: NA
d_gene: NA
v_gene: TRBV4-1
len: 15

CDR3aa: CSVDGPRGEQYF
CDR3nt: TGCAGCGTTGATGGCCCTCGGGGCGAGCAGTACTTC
j_gene: TRBJ2-7
abundance: NA
d_gene: NA
v_gene: TRBV29-1
len: 12

CDR3aa: CASSSGLHNEQFF
CDR3nt: TGTGCCAGCAGCTCGGGACTTCATAATGAGCAGTTCTTC
j_gene: TRBJ2-1
abundance: few
d_gene: NA
v_gene: TRBV7-3
len: 13

CDR3aa: CASSLGGWELFF
CDR3nt: TGTGCCAGCAGCTTAGGGGGGTGGGAACTGTTTTTT
j_gene: TRBJ1-4
abundance: NA
d_gene: NA
v_gene: TRBV7-2
len: 12

CDR3aa: CASNVVGLGTGELFF
CDR3nt: TGCGCCAGCAATGTGGTGGGACTAGGGACCGGGGAGCTGTTTTTT
j_gene: TRBJ2-2
abundance: NA
d_gene: TRBD2
v_gene: TRBV5-1
len: 15

CDR3aa: CASSYRGETEAFF
CDR3nt: TGTGCCAGCAGTTACCGGGGTGAGACAGAAGCTTTCTTT
j_gene: TRBJ1-1
abundance: once
d_gene: NA
v_gene: TRBV6-5
len: 13

CDR3aa: CASSNLPQGVKGYTF
CDR3nt: TGTGCCAGCAGTAATCTACCACAGGGGGTGAAGGGCTACACCTTC
j_gene: TRBJ1-2
abundance: NA
d_gene: TRBD1
v_gene: TRBV6-1
len: 15

CDR3aa: CASSLEGDGYTF
CDR3nt: TGTGCCAGCAGCTTGGAGGGGGATGGCTACACCTTC
j_gene: TRBJ1-2
abundance: few
d_gene: NA
v_gene: TRBV5-4
len: 12

CDR3aa: CASSLELAGGYTF
CDR3nt: TGTGCCAGCAGCTTAGAGCTGGCGGGTGGCTACACCTTC
j_gene: TRBJ1-2
abundance: NA
d_gene: NA
v_gene: TRBV7-6
len: 13

CDR3aa: CASSFRGLDEKLFF
CDR3nt: TGCGCCAGCAGCTTCAGGGGGCTGGATGAAAAACTGTTTTTT
j_gene: TRBJ1-4
abundance: NA
d_gene: TRBD1
v_gene: TRBV5-1
len: 14

CDR3aa: CASSLRGPSETQYF
CDR3nt: TGTGCCAGCAGCTTGCGAGGGCCGTCGGAGACCCAGTACTTC
j_gene: TRBJ2-5
abundance: NA
d_gene: NA
v_gene: TRBV13
len: 14

CDR3aa: CASSLGGGVETQYF
CDR3nt: TGTGCCAGCAGCTTGGGAGGGGGCGTGGAGACCCAGTACTTC
j_gene: TRBJ2-5
abundance: NA
d_gene: TRBD1
v_gene: TRBV5-4
len: 14

CDR3aa: CASSSTGASGSGEQFF
CDR3nt: TGTGCCAGCAGCTCCACAGGGGCTAGCGGGAGTGGTGAGCAGTTCTTC
j_gene: TRBJ2-1
abundance: NA
d_gene: TRBD2
v_gene: TRBV7-2
len: 16

CDR3aa: CASSPNRAGTGEQYF
CDR3nt: TGTGCCAGCAGCCCCAATAGGGCAGGGACGGGCGAGCAGTACTTC
j_gene: TRBJ2-7
abundance: NA
d_gene: NA
v_gene: TRBV7-9
len: 15